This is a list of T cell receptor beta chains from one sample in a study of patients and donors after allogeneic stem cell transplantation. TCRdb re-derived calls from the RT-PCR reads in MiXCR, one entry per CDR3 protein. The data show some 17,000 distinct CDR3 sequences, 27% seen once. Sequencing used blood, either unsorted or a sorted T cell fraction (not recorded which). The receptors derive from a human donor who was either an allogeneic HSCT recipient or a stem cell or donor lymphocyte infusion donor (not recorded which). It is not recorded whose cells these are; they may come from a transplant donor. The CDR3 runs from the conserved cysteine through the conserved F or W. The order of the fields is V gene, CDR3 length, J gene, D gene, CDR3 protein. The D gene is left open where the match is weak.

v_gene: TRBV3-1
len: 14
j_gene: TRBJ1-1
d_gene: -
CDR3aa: CASSPGTTFGEAFF

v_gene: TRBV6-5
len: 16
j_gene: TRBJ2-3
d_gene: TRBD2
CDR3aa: CASSYTGGGATDTQYF

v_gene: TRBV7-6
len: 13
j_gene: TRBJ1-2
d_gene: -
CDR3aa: CASSLGGGYGYTF

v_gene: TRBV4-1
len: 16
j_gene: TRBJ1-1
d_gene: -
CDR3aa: CASSQSAGRGGTEAFF

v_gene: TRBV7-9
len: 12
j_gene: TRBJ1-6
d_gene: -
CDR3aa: CASSALNSPLHF

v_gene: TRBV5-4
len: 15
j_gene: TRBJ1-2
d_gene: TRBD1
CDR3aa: CASSLQGDVPYGYTF

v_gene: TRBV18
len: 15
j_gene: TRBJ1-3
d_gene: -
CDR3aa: CASSLGHLTGNTIYF

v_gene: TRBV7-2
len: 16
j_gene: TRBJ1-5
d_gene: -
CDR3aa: CASSHATSYSNQPQHF

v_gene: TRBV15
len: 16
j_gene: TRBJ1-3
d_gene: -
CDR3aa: CATSRDLNNPGNTIYF

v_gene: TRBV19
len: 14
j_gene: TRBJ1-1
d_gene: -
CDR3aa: CASSIVRGNTEAFF

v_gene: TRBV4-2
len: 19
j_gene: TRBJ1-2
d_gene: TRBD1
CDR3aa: CASSQDLGTGGWVGYGYTF

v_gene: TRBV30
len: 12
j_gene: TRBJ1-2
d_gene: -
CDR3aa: CAWSVSGLGYTF

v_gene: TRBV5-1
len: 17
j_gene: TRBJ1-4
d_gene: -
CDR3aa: CASSLARVSATNEKLFF

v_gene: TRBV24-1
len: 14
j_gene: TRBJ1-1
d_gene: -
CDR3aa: CATSGTGARTEAFF

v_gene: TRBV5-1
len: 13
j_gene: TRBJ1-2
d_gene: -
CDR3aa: CASSITGYYGYTF

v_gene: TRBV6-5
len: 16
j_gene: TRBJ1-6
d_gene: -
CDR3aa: CASSYRPGPGNSPLHF

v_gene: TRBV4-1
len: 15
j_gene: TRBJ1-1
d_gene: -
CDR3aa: CASSRGGIMNTEAFF

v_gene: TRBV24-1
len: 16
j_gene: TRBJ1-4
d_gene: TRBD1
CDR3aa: CATSDPRQGGNEKLFF

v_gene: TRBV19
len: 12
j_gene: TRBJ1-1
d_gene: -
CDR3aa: CASSIVRGEAFF

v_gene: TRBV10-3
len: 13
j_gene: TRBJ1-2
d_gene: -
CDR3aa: CAISEGSNYGYTF

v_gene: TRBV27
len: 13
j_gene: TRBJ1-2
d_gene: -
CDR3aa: CASSPGRFYGYTF

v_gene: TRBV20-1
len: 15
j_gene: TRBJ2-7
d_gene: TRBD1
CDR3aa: CSARVNRGLAYEQYF

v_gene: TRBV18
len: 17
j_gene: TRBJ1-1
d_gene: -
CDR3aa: CASSPSQGNGRNTEAFF

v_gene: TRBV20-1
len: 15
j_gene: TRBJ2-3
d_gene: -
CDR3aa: CSASKRRTSTDTQYF

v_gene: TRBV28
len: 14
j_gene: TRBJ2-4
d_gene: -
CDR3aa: CASSGSGPKNIQYF

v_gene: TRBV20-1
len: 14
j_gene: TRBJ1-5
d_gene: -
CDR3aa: CSARDPGGNQPQHF

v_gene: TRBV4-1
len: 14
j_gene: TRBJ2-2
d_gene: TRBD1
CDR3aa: CASSGTGGHGELFF

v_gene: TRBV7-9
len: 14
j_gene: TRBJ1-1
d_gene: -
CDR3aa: CATPQGPLNTEAFF

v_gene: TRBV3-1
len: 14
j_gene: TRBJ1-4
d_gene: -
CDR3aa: CASSHPGDGEKLFF

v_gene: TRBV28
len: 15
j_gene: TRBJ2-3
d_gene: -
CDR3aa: CASSVSGFHTDTQYF

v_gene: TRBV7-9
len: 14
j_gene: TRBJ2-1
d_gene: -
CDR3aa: CASSLIAGYNEQFF

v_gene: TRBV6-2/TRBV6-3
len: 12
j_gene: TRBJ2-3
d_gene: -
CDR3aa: CASSQTRDTQYF

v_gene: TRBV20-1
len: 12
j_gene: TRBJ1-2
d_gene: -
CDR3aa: CSASGRVHGYTF

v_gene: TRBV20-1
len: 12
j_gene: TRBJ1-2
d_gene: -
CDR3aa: CSAETGWEGYTF

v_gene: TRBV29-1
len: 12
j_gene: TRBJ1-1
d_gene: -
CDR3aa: CSVSLGQTEAFF

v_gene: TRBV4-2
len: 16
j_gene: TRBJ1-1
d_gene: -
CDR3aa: CASSRQKGVGYTEAFF

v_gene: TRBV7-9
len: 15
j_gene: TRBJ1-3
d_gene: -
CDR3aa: CASSLRGSSGNTIYF

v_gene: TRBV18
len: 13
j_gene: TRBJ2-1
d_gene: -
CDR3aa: CASSRGGYNGQFF

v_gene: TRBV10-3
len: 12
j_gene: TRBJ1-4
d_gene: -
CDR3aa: CAISDRNEKLFF

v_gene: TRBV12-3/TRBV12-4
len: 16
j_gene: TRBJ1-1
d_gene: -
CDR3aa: CASTPLSRGRGTEAFF

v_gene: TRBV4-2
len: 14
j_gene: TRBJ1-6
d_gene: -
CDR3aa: CASSLGQDNSPLHF

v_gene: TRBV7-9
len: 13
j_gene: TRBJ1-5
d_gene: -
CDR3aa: CASSPKGGQPQHF

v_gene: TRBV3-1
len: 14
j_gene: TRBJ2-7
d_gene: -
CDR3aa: CASSPATSIREQYF

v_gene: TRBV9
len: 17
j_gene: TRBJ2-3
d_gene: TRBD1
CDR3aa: CASSVTGDLSSTDTQYF

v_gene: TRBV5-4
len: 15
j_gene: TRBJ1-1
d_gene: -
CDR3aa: CASSLDTYFRTEAFF

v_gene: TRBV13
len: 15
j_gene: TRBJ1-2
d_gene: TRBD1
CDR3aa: CASSPGQGGLGGYTF

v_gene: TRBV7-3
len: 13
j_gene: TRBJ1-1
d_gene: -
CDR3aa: CASSLTLNTEAFF

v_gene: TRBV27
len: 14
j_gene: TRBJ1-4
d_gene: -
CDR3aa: CASSLFGGYEKLFF

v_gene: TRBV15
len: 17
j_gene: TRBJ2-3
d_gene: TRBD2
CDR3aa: CATSRVPSRGLGDTQYF

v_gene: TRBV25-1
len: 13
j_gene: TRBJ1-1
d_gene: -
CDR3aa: CASSDWDDTEAFF

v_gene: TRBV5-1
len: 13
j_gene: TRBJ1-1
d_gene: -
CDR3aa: CASSPAMNTEAFF

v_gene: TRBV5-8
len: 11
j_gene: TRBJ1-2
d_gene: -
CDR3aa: CASSRQTGYTF

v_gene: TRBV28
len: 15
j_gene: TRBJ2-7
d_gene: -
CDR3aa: CASSFLGQVSYEQYF

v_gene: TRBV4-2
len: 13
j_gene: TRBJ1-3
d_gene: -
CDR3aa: CASSQFSGNTIYF